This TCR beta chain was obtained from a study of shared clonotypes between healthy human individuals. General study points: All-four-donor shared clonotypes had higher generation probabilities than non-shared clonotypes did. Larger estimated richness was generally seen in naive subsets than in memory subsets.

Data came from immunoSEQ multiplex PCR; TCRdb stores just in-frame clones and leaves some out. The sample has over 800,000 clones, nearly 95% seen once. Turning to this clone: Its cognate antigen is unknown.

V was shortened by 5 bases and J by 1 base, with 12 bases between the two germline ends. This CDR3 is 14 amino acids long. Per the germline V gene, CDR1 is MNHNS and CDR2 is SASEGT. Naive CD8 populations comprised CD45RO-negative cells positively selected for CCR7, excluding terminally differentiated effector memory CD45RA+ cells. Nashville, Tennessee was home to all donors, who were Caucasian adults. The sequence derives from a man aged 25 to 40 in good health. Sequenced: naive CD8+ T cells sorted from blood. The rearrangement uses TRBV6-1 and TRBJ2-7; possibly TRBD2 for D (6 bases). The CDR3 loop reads CASSPRDWSYEQYF. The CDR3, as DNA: TGTGCCAGCAGTCCCCGGGACTGGTCCTACGAGCAGTACTTC.